The 8 T cell receptor beta chains listed next were all sequenced from one sample in a study of shared T cell receptors in the human thymus. Repertoires were generated with immunoSEQ multiplex PCR, while TCRdb's copy carries only in-frame clones and drops some. This sample has 700,000 or so clones, with 80% to 90% found just once. These data were also filed under a second study, of human thymus T cells.

The specimen was thymocytes. The source of these receptors is a girl in the first two years of life with a congenital heart defect.

The chain couples TRBV5-4 to TRBJ2-7; maybe TRBD2 (6 bases). Germline CDR1 reads SGHNT; CDR2 reads YYREEE (reference sequence). Trimming took 2 bases from V and 5 from J, leaving 14 bases between them. The CDR3 contains 14 residues. The CDR3 sequence: CASSLWGVEHEQYF. CDR3 sequence (DNA): TGTGCCAGCAGCTTATGGGGGGTAGAGCACGAGCAGTACTTC.

The chain's CDR3 is CASSLVRGGYTF. The CDR3 nucleotides read TGCGCCAGCAGCTTGGTACGGGGGGGATACACCTTC. V and J are TRBV5-1 and TRBJ1-2; a weak D match, TRBD1 (5 bases). This CDR3 has 12 amino acids. Germline values: CDR1 SGHRS, CDR2 YFSETQ. V dropped 0 bases and J dropped 11 bases, with 11 bases sitting between them.

The gene calls are TRBV4-1 and TRBJ1-2, with D tentatively TRBD1 (5 bases). In germline, CDR1 is MGHRA, CDR2 YSYEKL. The CDR3 extends over 15 amino acids. V was trimmed by 0 bases and J by 7 bases, leaving 15 bases between them. The CDR3 is CASSQDRGREGGYTF. As DNA, the CDR3 is TGCGCCAGCAGCCAAGATAGGGGCAGGGAGGGTGGCTACACCTTC.

The chain employs TRBV7-8 and TRBJ2-7; 9 bases match TRBD1. Germline V gene lookup returns CDR1 SGHVS and CDR2 FQNEAQ. The CDR3 sequence is 15 residues long. V was clipped by 3 bases and J by 5 bases; unmatched bases: 8. CDR3 DNA sequence: TGTGCCAGCAGCTTCCGGGACAGGGTGGTCGACGAGCAGTACTTC. This gives the protein CASSFRDRVVDEQYF.

V is TRBV11-2 and J is TRBJ1-1, with 8 bases fitting TRBD1. After removal of 5 bases from V and 10 bases from J, the junction contained 3 bases not matched to a gene. The CDR3 consists of 11 residues. Per the germline V gene, CDR1 is SGHAT and CDR2 is FQNNGV. CDR3 nucleotides: TGTGCCAGCAGCCAAGACAGGGGAGCTTTCTTT. Protein: CASSQDRGAFF. Filled out from reference TRBV11-2 and TRBJ1-1, the complete variable domain reads EAGVAQSPRYKIIEKRQSVAFWCNPISGHATLYWYQQILGQGPKLLIQFQNNGVVDDSQLPKDRFSAERLKGVDSTLKIQPAKLEDSAVYLCASSQDRGAFFGQGTRLTVV.

The rearrangement uses TRBV11-3 and TRBJ2-3; D gene uncertain. Germline V lookup: CDR1 SGHNT, CDR2 YENEEA. The germline V and J ends were trimmed by 1 base and 0 bases, with 14 bases remaining between them. This CDR3 spans 17 amino acids. The CDR3: CASSLGVELGSTDTQYF. The DNA for the CDR3 is TGTGCCAGCAGCTTAGGGGTAGAGTTGGGCAGCACAGATACGCAGTATTTT.

This chain connects TRBV5-5 to TRBJ1-4, with D possibly being TRBD1 (5 bases). Germline values: CDR1 SGHKS, CDR2 YYEKEE (reference sequence). Deletions cut 5 bases from V and 7 bases from J, with 12 bases between. This CDR3 region has 13 residues. CDR3 loop: CASSGAEFEKLFF. The CDR3 DNA is TGTGCCAGCAGTGGGGCGGAGTTTGAAAAACTGTTTTTT.

The chain employs TRBV12-5 and TRBJ1-3; no definite D call. This CDR3 spans 16 amino acids. The V gene lost 4 bases and the J gene lost 0 bases, with 13 bases spanning the gap. Germline V gene data show CDR1 as LGHNT and CDR2 as FRNRAP. CDR3 nucleotides: TGTGCTAGTGGTTCGGCATCGGGGAGCTCTGGAAACACCATATATTTT. Its translation is CASGSASGSSGNTIYF.